Below, 32 T cell receptor beta chains from the same sample are listed, as sequenced in a study of blood T cell repertoires in COVID-19. Assay used: immunoSEQ multiplex PCR; TCRdb lists only in-frame clones, some missing. The data contain some 200,000 clones, roughly 92% of them seen just once; the ten biggest clones take up 0.76%. Sequenced material: peripheral blood. The receptors were sampled from a young man with COVID-19, enrolled during active disease.

CDR3 sequence reads: CASSVDRGVREKLFF. CDR3 bases: TGTGCCAGCAGCGTCGACAGGGGTGTTAGGGAAAAACTGTTTTTT. J is TRBJ1-4 and V is TRBV6-5, with 8 bases matching TRBD1. The trim removed 6 bases at V and 8 bases at J, leaving 11 bases unmatched. This CDR3 contains 15 residues. In germline, CDR1 is MNHEY, CDR2 SVGAGI.

This clone was seen just once. The chain has TRBV19 and TRBJ1-3, with D tentatively TRBD1 (5 bases). Germline CDR1 is LNHDA and CDR2 is SQIVND (reference sequence). V lost 1 base to trimming and J lost 0 bases, with 10 bases between them. The CDR3 runs to 16 residues. The CDR3 is CASSIGDSRSGNTIYF. The DNA for the CDR3 is TGTGCCAGTAGTATAGGGGACTCCCGCTCTGGAAACACCATATATTTT. Full variable domain (remainder filled in from reference TRBV19 and TRBJ1-3): DGGITQSPKYLFRKEGQNVTLSCEQNLNHDAMYWYRQDPGQGLRLIYYSQIVNDFQKGDIAEGYSVSREKKESFPLTVTSAQKNPTAFYLCASSIGDSRSGNTIYFGEGSWLTVV.

This chain uses TRBV27 with TRBJ1-5; 9 positions agree with TRBD1. The junction had 5 bases not matched to a gene; V was cut back by 5 bases and J by 0 bases. This CDR3 is 16 amino acids long. The germline gives CDR1 MNHEY, CDR2 SMNVEV (reference sequence). For the CDR3, the DNA is TGTGCCAGCAGTAGGACAGGGGAATATAGCAATCAGCCCCAGCATTTT. As protein: CASSRTGEYSNQPQHF.

The chain is built from TRBV27 and TRBJ2-7; possibly TRBD2 for D (6 bases). Trimming removed 9 bases at V and 5 bases at J, with 17 bases between. The CDR3 spans 13 residues. CDR1 MNHEY and CDR2 SMNVEV come from the germline V gene (reference sequence). This CDR3 reads CARTRLVADEQYF. CDR3 nucleotides: TGTGCCAGAACGCGACTAGTTGCTGACGAGCAGTACTTC.

The table lists this clone with a few counts. The V and J genes are TRBV14 and TRBJ2-3; D is perhaps TRBD2 (7 bases). This CDR3 comprises 17 residues. Between the trimmed V and J ends, which lost 4 bases and 5 bases, there was a span of 22 bases. The germline gives CDR1 SGHDN, CDR2 FVKESK. CDR3 residues: CASSPIPVWGGRDTQYF. DNA of the CDR3: TGTGCCAGCAGCCCAATTCCCGTGTGGGGGGGGCGAGATACGCAGTATTTT.

The chain joins TRBV2 to TRBJ2-5; perhaps TRBD2 as D (6 bases). V shed 8 bases and J shed 5 bases, with 21 bases lying between them. This CDR3 spans 15 amino acids. Per germline, CDR1 SNHLY and CDR2 FYNNEI. CDR3 bases: TGTGCCAGCGTCAAACTTGGACTACCTGGGGAGACCCAGTACTTC. Translation: CASVKLGLPGETQYF.

The chain combines TRBV4-2 with TRBJ2-3, with TRBD2 matching over 8 bases. The CDR3 is made up of 16 amino acids. V lost 1 base to trimming and J lost 0 bases; unmatched junction nucleotides: 3. Germline lookup yields CDR1 LGHNA and CDR2 YNFKEQ. The CDR3 nucleotides read TGTGCCAGCAGCCAAGCCACTAGCGGCAGCACAGATACGCAGTATTTT. As protein: CASSQATSGSTDTQYF.

The V and J genes are TRBV7-2 and TRBJ1-5, with 7 bases that match TRBD1. The V and J ends lost 6 bases and 6 bases, in that order; junction bases with no gene match: 8. This CDR3 spans 14 amino acids. Germline-derived CDR1 and CDR2 are SGHTA and FQGNSA. DNA for the CDR3: TGTGCCAGCAGAAACGTAGGGGGCGGTCAGCCCCAGCATTTT. Amino acid sequence: CASRNVGGGQPQHF.

The chain joins TRBV4-2 to TRBJ2-3; D might be TRBD1 (5 bases). V was clipped by 4 bases and J by 2 bases, with 10 bases between them. The CDR3 has 14 amino acids. The germline V gene has CDR1 LGHNA and CDR2 YNFKEQ. The CDR3 DNA reads TGTGCCAGCAGCCCCACAGGAACCACAGATACGCAGTATTTT. This encodes CASSPTGTTDTQYF.

The chain carries TRBV12-5 and TRBJ1-5, with D maybe TRBD1 (6 bases). Germline V gene data show CDR1 as LGHNT and CDR2 as FRNRAP. The V end lost 1 base, the J end lost 4 bases, and 17 bases lay between the germline ends. The CDR3 is 17 residues long. CDR3 bases: TGTGCTAGTGGTTTGGCCCCGACAGGTAATTTGAATCAGCCCCAGCATTTT. It translates to CASGLAPTGNLNQPQHF.

The chain links TRBV5-1 to TRBJ1-6; D possibly corresponds to TRBD1 (5 bases). Trimming took off 2 bases at V and 13 bases at J, with 19 bases between the two ends. Per germline, CDR1 SGHRS and CDR2 YFSETQ. The CDR3 covers 15 residues. CDR3 sequence reads: CASSFGEAGRGPLHF. The CDR3 nucleotides read TGCGCCAGCAGCTTCGGGGAGGCAGGTCGGGGGCCCCTCCACTTT. Full variable domain (outside the CDR3, taken from reference TRBV5-1 and TRBJ1-6): KAGVTQTPRYLIKTRGQQVTLSCSPISGHRSVSWYQQTPGQGLQFLFEYFSETQRNKGNFPGRFSGRQFSNSRSEMNVSTLELGDSALYLCASSFGEAGRGPLHFGNGTRLTVT.

The CDR3, as DNA: TGTGCCAGCAGTTTATCGAGGAACTATGGCTACACCTTC. Its protein product is CASSLSRNYGYTF. V and J are TRBV27 and TRBJ1-2; the D is unclear. This CDR3 spans 13 amino acids. V was clipped by 0 bases and J by 2 bases, with 4 bases between them. CDR1 and CDR2 (germline): MNHEY, SMNVEV (reference sequence).

The chain recombines TRBV18 with TRBJ1-1, with TRBD1 matching over 11 bases. Germline V CDR1 and CDR2: KGHSH, LQKENI. CDR3 length equals 16 residues. V trimming: 4 bases; J trimming: 2 bases; junction bases outside the gene matches: 6. This CDR3 is CASSLRTGGGNTEAFF. The CDR3 DNA follows: TGTGCCAGCTCACTTCGGACAGGGGGCGGAAACACTGAAGCTTTCTTT.

V gene TRBV3-1 (or the pseudogene TRBV3-2) combines with J gene TRBJ1-3; TRBD1 matches at 7 bases. CDR1 LGHDT and CDR2 YNNKEL come from the germline V gene (reference sequence). With 1 base clipped from V and 1 base from J, the junction kept 1 base outside the gene matches. This CDR3 region has 15 residues. The CDR3 bases are TGTGCCAGCAGCCAAGCGACAGGGTCTGGAAACACCATATATTTT. It yields the protein CASSQATGSGNTIYF.

This chain links TRBV29-1 with TRBJ2-7, with 7 bases that match TRBD1. This CDR3 is built from 15 residues. Germline CDR1 is SQVTM and CDR2 is ANQGSEA. J gave up 1 base and V 4 bases, and 10 bases lay outside the gene matches. In DNA form, the CDR3 reads TGCAGCGTTGCGGCAGGGGGTATGTTTTCCTACGAGCAGTACTTC. Its protein is CSVAAGGMFSYEQYF.

This clone has just one count. The CDR3 loop is CASSNSDRVTEAFF. For the CDR3, the DNA is TGTGCCAGCAGCAATTCAGACAGGGTGACTGAAGCTTTCTTT. This chain uses TRBV9 with TRBJ1-1, with 7 bases aligning to TRBD1. CDR1 SGDLS and CDR2 YYNGEE come from the germline V gene. CDR3 length: 14 amino acids. V trimming: 4 bases; J trimming: 5 bases; junction bases outside the gene matches: 8.

V is TRBV11-2 and J is TRBJ1-6; possible D gene TRBD1, 6 bases. From germline, CDR1 is SGHAT and CDR2 FQNNGV. CDR3 length equals 15 residues. Trimming cost V 5 bases and J 7 bases, with 15 bases left between them. CDR3 DNA: TGTGCCAGCAGCGGCATTGGACAGAACAATTCACCCCTCCACTTT. This sequence encodes CASSGIGQNNSPLHF.

This rearrangement joins TRBV6-5 to TRBJ1-1; perhaps TRBD1 as D (6 bases). Germline CDR1 reads MNHEY; CDR2 reads SVGAGI. The CDR3 covers 14 residues. V was clipped by 5 bases and J by 4 bases, with 14 bases between them. CDR3 DNA sequence: TGTGCCAGCAGTCCCAGGGGCCGTGTCACTGAAGCTTTCTTT. This encodes CASSPRGRVTEAFF.

This clone was seen only a few times. J is TRBJ1-2 and V is TRBV27; 8 bases are shared with TRBD1. Germline V gene sequence: CDR1 MNHEY, CDR2 SMNVEV (reference sequence). The ends lost 5 bases at V and 2 bases at J; junction bases unmatched: 10. The CDR3 is 16 residues long. The CDR3 region has the DNA TGTGCCAGCAGTCCAATCGGACAGGGCGTAAACTATGGCTACACCTTC. Its translation is CASSPIGQGVNYGYTF.

J is TRBJ1-1 and V is TRBV18; maybe TRBD1 (6 bases). The CDR3 runs 14 residues. V lost 0 bases to trimming and J lost 4 bases, with 9 bases between them. Germline V gives CDR1 KGHSH, CDR2 LQKENI. The CDR3, as DNA: TGTGCCAGCTCACCACCGTCAGGGGTCACTGAAGCTTTCTTT. Translation gives CASSPPSGVTEAFF.

Concerning this clone: One end of the junction varies from germline; a read error may be responsible. The genes are TRBV30 and TRBJ2-7, with 8 bases that match TRBD2. The CDR3 extends over 9 amino acids. Per the germline V gene, CDR1 is GTSNPN and CDR2 is SVGIG (reference sequence). Written as DNA, the CDR3 is TGCGGGGGGGCCTACGAGCAGTACTTC. Its translation: CGGAYEQYF.

The genes are TRBV5-4 and TRBJ2-7, with 8 bases fitting TRBD2. Trimming removed 6 bases from V and 0 bases from J; junction bases left unmatched: 8. From germline, CDR1 is SGHNT and CDR2 YYREEE (reference sequence). The CDR3 consists of 15 residues. CDR3 residues: CASKNAGGSSYEQYF. In DNA form, the CDR3 reads TGTGCCAGCAAAAATGCGGGGGGTAGCTCCTACGAGCAGTACTTC.

The V and J genes are TRBV29-1 and TRBJ1-1, with D possibly matching TRBD1 (6 bases). The CDR3 length is 16 residues. CDR1 and CDR2 (germline): SQVTM, ANQGSEA. Trimming took off 5 bases at V and 3 bases at J, with 22 bases between the two ends. CDR3 sequence reads: CSVRQIRRGRDTEAFF. As DNA, the CDR3 is TGCAGCGTTCGCCAGATAAGGCGGGGGCGGGACACTGAAGCTTTCTTT.

The rearrangement uses TRBV6-5 and TRBJ2-7; 12 nucleotides match TRBD2. The CDR3 consists of 15 residues. V lost 5 bases, J lost 3 bases, and 5 bases stayed unmatched. CDR1 is MNHEY and CDR2 is SVGAGI in the germline V gene. The CDR3 sequence is CASSPLAGGNYEQYF. The CDR3 nucleotides read TGTGCCAGCAGTCCACTAGCGGGGGGTAACTACGAGCAGTACTTC.

V is TRBV12-5 and J is TRBJ2-1; TRBD2 matches at 15 bases. Germline CDR1 reads LGHNT; CDR2 reads FRNRAP. The CDR3 loop spans 17 amino acids. V was clipped by 3 bases and J by 9 bases; unmatched bases: 9. The CDR3 here is CASGFTLGTSGGSEQFF. For the CDR3, the DNA is TGTGCTAGTGGTTTTACCCTGGGGACTAGCGGGGGGAGTGAGCAGTTCTTC.

The V and J genes are TRBV9 and TRBJ2-7, with D possibly being TRBD2 (5 bases). V lost 0 bases and J 4 bases, leaving 14 bases between the germline ends. The germline V gene encodes CDR1 SGDLS and CDR2 YYNGEE. The CDR3 extends over 15 amino acids. As DNA, the CDR3 is TGTGCCAGCAGCGTAGATCCAGCGGCGGTATACGAGCAGTACTTC. Translating it yields CASSVDPAAVYEQYF.

The chain employs TRBV5-4 and TRBJ1-6; tentatively, D is TRBD1 (6 bases). V was pared by 0 bases and J by 10 bases, with 14 bases between. CDR1 is SGHNT and CDR2 is YYREEE in the germline V gene (reference sequence). CDR3 length: 15 residues. CDR3 amino acids: CASSLEGGNRSPLHF. As DNA, the CDR3 is TGTGCCAGCAGCTTGGAAGGGGGTAATCGGTCACCCCTCCACTTT.

The rearrangement uses TRBV19 and TRBJ1-2, with a possible D match to TRBD1 (5 bases). The germline V gene has CDR1 LNHDA and CDR2 SQIVND (reference sequence). This CDR3 spans 14 amino acids. Trimming removed 5 bases from V and 3 bases from J, with 13 bases in between. The CDR3 nucleotides are TGTGCCAGTAGTCAGGTGGGGGGGGACTATGGCTACACCTTC. Translating it yields CASSQVGGDYGYTF.

This rearrangement joins TRBV11-1 to TRBJ2-5, with 14 bases aligning to TRBD2. The CDR3 sequence is 15 residues long. After removal of 4 bases from V and 2 bases from J, the junction contained 0 bases not matched to a gene. Germline V gene lookup returns CDR1 SGHAT and CDR2 FQDESV (reference sequence). CDR3 DNA: TGTGCCAGCAGCTGGACTAGCGGGGGGCAAGAGACCCAGTACTTC. Translation: CASSWTSGGQETQYF.

The chain has TRBV9 and TRBJ1-2; no reliable D call. V was trimmed by 0 bases and J by 0 bases, leaving 9 bases between them. CDR3 length: 15 amino acids. Per the germline V gene, CDR1 is SGDLS and CDR2 is YYNGEE. The chain's CDR3 is CASSVAAGANYGYTF. CDR3 nucleotide sequence: TGTGCCAGCAGCGTAGCTGCGGGAGCTAACTATGGCTACACCTTC.

The chain uses TRBV3-1 (or the pseudogene TRBV3-2) and TRBJ2-3, with TRBD2 identical over 13 bases. V gave up 1 base and J gave up 5 bases; unmatched junction bases: 0. Germline assignment: CDR1 LGHDT and CDR2 YNNKEL (reference sequence). The CDR3 has 15 amino acids. CDR3 nucleotides: TGTGCCAGCAGCCAAGGGACTAGCGGGGGAGATACGCAGTATTTT. It yields the protein CASSQGTSGGDTQYF.

The chain couples TRBV3-1 (or the pseudogene TRBV3-2) to TRBJ1-1; possibly TRBD1 for D (6 bases). The germline CDR1 and CDR2 sequences are LGHDT and YNNKEL (reference sequence). The CDR3 has 13 amino acids. Trimming took 0 bases from V and 5 from J, leaving 7 bases between them. This CDR3 reads CASSQETGTEAFF. The CDR3 DNA follows: TGTGCCAGCAGCCAAGAAACAGGGACTGAAGCTTTCTTT.